The 30 T cell receptor beta chains reported below all come from one sample, sequenced in a study of cytomegalovirus exposure and HLA in healthy donors. Assay: immunoSEQ multiplex PCR; the TCRdb copy retains only in-frame clones and omits some. The sample has approximately 130,000 clones; more than 75% are singletons. The material sequenced was PBMCs. The receptors were gathered from a woman aged 25 to 39 in good health and CMV-seronegative.

This chain links TRBV27 with TRBJ2-3; 8 bases line up with TRBD2. The trim removed 2 bases at V and 6 bases at J, leaving 7 bases unmatched. The germline CDR1 and CDR2 sequences are MNHEY and SMNVEV (reference sequence). The CDR3 runs 15 residues. CDR3 DNA sequence: TGTGCCAGCAGTTTAGCGGGGGGCCGACCCGATACGCAGTATTTT. It translates to CASSLAGGRPDTQYF.

This rearrangement joins TRBV18 to TRBJ2-1; 12 positions match TRBD2. V shed 3 bases and J 9 bases; nucleotides not matched to a gene: 6. CDR1 is KGHSH, CDR2 LQKENI, per germline. The CDR3 covers 15 residues. CDR3 region: CASSPMTSGGVEQFF. CDR3 nucleotide sequence: TGTGCCAGCTCACCTATGACTAGCGGGGGAGTTGAGCAGTTCTTC.

The V gene is TRBV10-3, the J gene TRBJ1-2, with 7 bases identical to TRBD1. This CDR3 spans 14 amino acids. V lost 3 bases to trimming and J lost 7 bases; unmatched junction nucleotides: 8. Per the germline V gene, CDR1 is ENHRY and CDR2 is SYGVKD. The CDR3 DNA reads TGTGCCATCAGTGAAGAGGGGGCGAGGTTTGGCTACACCTTC. This gives the protein CAISEEGARFGYTF.

On this clone: The junction and the germline gene differ at one end; a read error may be behind it. The V gene is TRBV10-2, the J gene TRBJ1-1; TRBD1 agrees at 7 bases. Germline CDR1 WSHSY, CDR2 SAAADI. There are 14 residues in the CDR3. The CDR3 region is CASSDLQGVAEAFF. Here the CDR3 DNA reads TGCGCCAGTAGTGACCTCCAGGGGGTGGCTGAAGCTTTCTTT.

The J gene is TRBJ2-4, the V gene TRBV7-2, with D maybe TRBD2 (6 bases). In germline, CDR1 is SGHTA, CDR2 FQGNSA. The CDR3 contains 14 residues. Trimming removed 1 base from V and 9 bases from J, with 13 bases in between. This CDR3 reads CASSLVGFGGIQYF. DNA for the CDR3: TGTGCCAGCAGCTTAGTGGGGTTCGGGGGCATTCAGTACTTC.

The chain uses TRBV18 and TRBJ1-4; TRBD1 matches 10 bases. Germline CDR1 is KGHSH and CDR2 is LQKENI. The CDR3 covers 15 residues. The junction had 5 bases not matched to a gene; V was cut back by 3 bases and J by 7 bases. CDR3 sequence: CASSPSWTGGEKLFF. In DNA, the CDR3 is TGTGCCAGCTCACCGTCATGGACAGGGGGTGAAAAACTGTTTTTT.

The chain combines TRBV11-1 with TRBJ2-7, with D possibly being TRBD1 (5 bases). Trimming stripped 0 bases from V and 6 bases from J, with 15 bases between. The germline CDR1 and CDR2 sequences are SGHAT and FQDESV (reference sequence). The CDR3 has 15 amino acids. DNA for the CDR3: TGTGCCAGCAGCTTAGCAGGGCAGGGTGTGGCCGAGCAGTACTTC. Its translation: CASSLAGQGVAEQYF.

This chain links TRBV10-3 with TRBJ2-5, with D possibly being TRBD2 (6 bases). The CDR3 is 14 residues long. The germline CDR1 and CDR2 sequences are ENHRY and SYGVKD. Trimming took off 4 bases at V and 2 bases at J, with 11 bases between the two ends. CDR3 loop: CAISGRAGQETQYF. Written as DNA, the CDR3 is TGTGCCATCAGTGGTAGAGCGGGTCAAGAGACCCAGTACTTC.

The CDR3, as DNA: TGTGCCAGCAGCACCCGCCCAGGCGTTGGGGATACGCAGTATTTT. Amino acids: CASSTRPGVGDTQYF. The rearrangement links TRBV7-2 to TRBJ2-3; D gene ambiguous. This CDR3 is 15 amino acids long. The ends were cut back, 5 bases at V and 6 bases at J, with 18 bases in the middle. CDR1 SGHTA and CDR2 FQGNSA come from the germline V gene.

The chain recombines TRBV5-6 with TRBJ1-2; 9 nucleotides match TRBD1. Trimming took 4 bases from V and 6 from J; bases not matched to a gene: 7. Per the germline V gene, CDR1 is SGHDT and CDR2 is YYEEEE. The CDR3 is made up of 14 amino acids. The CDR3 coding sequence is TGTGCCAGCAGCAAGGACAGGGGATTGGATGGCTACACCTTC. It translates to CASSKDRGLDGYTF.

A few counts support this clone. The CDR3 is CASSLRHRQGVRDQETQYF. CDR3 in DNA: TGTGCCAGCAGCTTACGCCATAGGCAGGGGGTTAGGGACCAAGAGACCCAGTACTTC. The gene calls are TRBV7-9 and TRBJ2-5; TRBD1 matches at 7 bases. This CDR3 is built from 19 residues. Germline assignment: CDR1 SEHNR and CDR2 FQNEAQ (reference sequence). Trimming removed 2 bases from V and 0 bases from J; junction bases left unmatched: 15.

The chain combines TRBV5-1 with TRBJ1-3; the D gene is possibly TRBD1 (5 bases). The germline CDR1 and CDR2 sequences are SGHRS and YFSETQ. There are 14 residues in the CDR3. V shed 4 bases and J shed 8 bases, with 16 bases lying between them. The CDR3 region has the DNA TGCGCCAGCAGCCTAGGTGGGGCTGGGGACACCATATATTTT. Translated, it gives CASSLGGAGDTIYF.

CDR3 DNA: TGTGCCAGCAGTGTACAGGGAAGGGGTACGCAGTATTTT. This gives the protein CASSVQGRGTQYF. The chain has TRBV9 and TRBJ2-3; possibly TRBD1 for D (6 bases). The CDR3 totals 13 residues. Looked up from germline, CDR1 is SGDLS and CDR2 is YYNGEE. Trimming pared 5 bases from V and 8 bases from J, leaving 15 bases between.

As regards this clone: Germline is not matched at one junction end, which may reflect a read error. This chain joins TRBV5-4 and TRBJ2-1, with D hard to call. This CDR3 spans 11 amino acids. Germline V gene data show CDR1 as SGHNT and CDR2 as YYREEE (reference sequence). CDR3: CASSLGYGSVF. CDR3 in DNA: TGTGCCAGCAGCTTGGGGTACGGCAGCGTCTTC.

The chain carries TRBV7-2 and TRBJ2-5, with a tentative D call TRBD1 (6 bases). Germline V lookup: CDR1 SGHTA, CDR2 FQGNSA. Trimming left V 5 bases short and J 6 bases short, with 13 bases between. This CDR3 spans 13 amino acids. The CDR3 nucleotides read TGTGCCAGCAGCGAACAGGGCTCGAAGACCCAGTACTTC. This encodes CASSEQGSKTQYF. Drawing the rest from reference TRBV7-2 and TRBJ2-5, the complete variable domain is GAGVSQSPSNKVTEKGKDVELRCDPISGHTALYWYRQSLGQGLEFLIYFQGNSAPDKSGLPSDRFSAERTGGSVSTLTIQRTQQEDSAVYLCASSEQGSKTQYFGPGTRLLVL.

This clone showed up just a few times. This sequence joins TRBV6-1 and TRBJ2-2, with TRBD2 as a possible D gene (5 bases). V lost 2 bases and J 6 bases, leaving 10 bases between the germline ends. The CDR3 is 14 residues long. From germline, CDR1 is MNHNS and CDR2 SASEGT. For the CDR3, the DNA is TGTGCCAGCAGTGAAACGGGGTTCGCCGGGGAGCTGTTTTTT. This codes for CASSETGFAGELFF.

This rearrangement joins TRBV2 to TRBJ2-1; D remains ambiguous. CDR1 and CDR2 (germline): SNHLY, FYNNEI. The CDR3 is made up of 15 amino acids. Trimming removed 4 bases at V and 4 bases at J, with 14 bases between. Here the CDR3 DNA reads TGTGCCAGCAGTGCGCGGTCCGGGTCATACAATGAGCAGTTCTTC. It specifies CASSARSGSYNEQFF.

CDR3 coding DNA: TGTGCCACCGGGACTAGCGGGGGAGTTAGCACAGATACGCAGTATTTT. This sequence encodes CATGTSGGVSTDTQYF. V gene TRBV2 combines with J gene TRBJ2-3, with TRBD2 matching 14 bases. In germline, CDR1 is SNHLY, CDR2 FYNNEI. This CDR3 has 16 residues. V lost 10 bases and J lost 0; bases outside the gene matches: 6.

The chain couples TRBV6-4 to TRBJ1-2; 7 bases agree with TRBD1. Germline values: CDR1 MRHNA, CDR2 SNTAGT. J was trimmed by 10 bases and V by 5 bases; bases with no gene match: 7. This CDR3 has 12 amino acids. The CDR3 spells CASSMDRLHYTF. The CDR3 DNA follows: TGTGCCAGCAGTATGGACAGGCTCCACTACACCTTC.

The V call is TRBV2, the J call TRBJ2-2; 9 positions match TRBD2. CDR3 length: 17 residues. Unmatched junction bases numbered 6, after V lost 3 bases and J lost 1 base. Germline V gene lookup returns CDR1 SNHLY and CDR2 FYNNEI. CDR3 protein: CASSEAAGGGNTGELFF. The DNA of the CDR3 is TGTGCCAGCAGTGAGGCAGCGGGGGGCGGGAACACCGGGGAGCTGTTTTTT.

The chain carries TRBV5-1 and TRBJ1-1; TRBD1 agrees at 10 bases. CDR1 is SGHRS, CDR2 YFSETQ, per germline. V gave up 2 bases and J gave up 5 bases; unmatched junction bases: 6. CDR3 length: 15 residues. CDR3 nucleotide sequence: TGCGCCAGCAGCTTCCGGACAGGGGGTAGGACTGAAGCTTTCTTT. Translation: CASSFRTGGRTEAFF.

This clone was recorded a few times. V and J are TRBV30 and TRBJ1-1; 7 bases line up with TRBD1. After removal of 3 bases from V and 1 base from J, the junction contained 2 bases not matched to a gene. The CDR3 loop spans 13 amino acids. Germline assignment: CDR1 GTSNPN and CDR2 SVGIG (reference sequence). Here the CDR3 reads CAWRQGRNTEAFF. In DNA form, the CDR3 reads TGTGCCTGGAGACAGGGGAGGAACACTGAAGCTTTCTTT.

The rearrangement uses TRBV6-1 and TRBJ2-3; 7 bases line up with TRBD2. CDR3 length equals 17 residues. Germline CDR1 MNHNS, CDR2 SASEGT. J gave up 1 base and V 2 bases, and 9 bases lay outside the gene matches. The CDR3 reads CASSERPPGGGTDTQYF. The CDR3 nucleotides read TGTGCCAGCAGTGAAAGGCCCCCTGGGGGGGGCACAGATACGCAGTATTTT.

This rearrangement joins TRBV30 to TRBJ2-1; the D is unclear. The V end lost 0 bases, the J end lost 5 bases, and 11 bases lay between the germline ends. The V gene's germline CDR1 is GTSNPN and CDR2 SVGIG (reference sequence). The CDR3 is made up of 14 amino acids. The CDR3 DNA follows: TGTGCCTGGAGTGTACGGGTAGGAGACAATGAGCAGTTCTTC. The encoded protein is CAWSVRVGDNEQFF.

The chain joins TRBV7-2 to TRBJ1-5; a weak D match, TRBD1 (5 bases). V lost 4 bases, J lost 3 bases, and 10 bases lay in between. Germline-derived CDR1 and CDR2 are SGHTA and FQGNSA. This CDR3 is 14 amino acids long. The CDR3 here is CASSSDRYNQPQHF. In DNA, the CDR3 is TGTGCCAGCAGCTCAGACAGATACAATCAGCCCCAGCATTTT. Supplemented by reference TRBV7-2 and TRBJ1-5, the full variable domain reads GAGVSQSPSNKVTEKGKDVELRCDPISGHTALYWYRQSLGQGLEFLIYFQGNSAPDKSGLPSDRFSAERTGGSVSTLTIQRTQQEDSAVYLCASSSDRYNQPQHFGDGTRLSIL.

The rearrangement joins TRBV7-2 to TRBJ1-2; the match to TRBD1 covers 7 bases. With V trimmed by 5 bases and J by 4 bases, 13 bases remained unmatched. The CDR3 has 16 amino acids. The V gene's germline CDR1 is SGHTA and CDR2 FQGNSA. The CDR3 is CASSPLGQTPFYGYTF. CDR3 nucleotides: TGTGCCAGCAGCCCCCTGGGACAGACACCCTTCTATGGCTACACCTTC.

V is TRBV28 and J is TRBJ1-5; 9 nucleotides line up with TRBD1. The germline gives CDR1 MDHEN, CDR2 SYDVKM. Germline trimming cut 4 bases from V and 4 bases from J; bases unmatched to any gene: 5. The CDR3 extends over 15 amino acids. The CDR3 region is CASSSPGQGNQPQHF. CDR3 coding DNA: TGTGCCAGCAGTTCCCCGGGACAGGGTAATCAGCCCCAGCATTTT.

The chain has TRBV4-3 and TRBJ2-7; 7 bases map to TRBD1. J was trimmed by 3 bases and V by 3 bases; bases with no gene match: 5. Germline assignment: CDR1 LGHNA and CDR2 YSLEER. The CDR3 totals 14 residues. For the CDR3, the DNA is TGCGCCAGCAGCCAGGGACAGAGGGGCTACGAGCAGTACTTC. Its translation is CASSQGQRGYEQYF.

The gene calls are TRBV5-1 and TRBJ2-1; 12 bases are a match to TRBD2. V shed 4 bases, J shed 4 bases, and the junction held 9 bases outside the gene matches. CDR3 length: 17 residues. Germline V CDR1 and CDR2: SGHRS, YFSETQ. The CDR3 is CASSNPTSGGSYNEQFF. The DNA for the CDR3 is TGCGCCAGCAGCAACCCGACTAGCGGGGGTTCATACAATGAGCAGTTCTTC.

This clone was picked up one time. As DNA, the CDR3 is TGTGCCTGGACACCAGCAACTAATGAAAAACTGTTTTTT. This translates into CAWTPATNEKLFF. The rearrangement joins TRBV30 to TRBJ1-4; D remains ambiguous. The CDR3 extends over 13 amino acids. From germline, CDR1 is GTSNPN and CDR2 SVGIG (reference sequence). The V and J ends lost 4 bases and 0 bases respectively, with 6 bases between them.